The rows below give T cell receptor beta chains drawn from one sample of a study of Ad26.COV2.S vaccination and SARS-CoV-2 variants. TCRdb's copy holds only in-frame clones and misses some; the assay was immunoSEQ multiplex PCR. The sample records around 250,000 clones, around 88% being singletons. Here the sequenced sample was peripheral blood, taken in a trial of Ad26.COV2.S vaccine versus placebo. The receptors were gathered from a person aged 18-65 years who received the Ad26.COV2.S COVID-19 vaccine or a placebo. Both conserved end residues are trimmed from each CDR3. The order of the fields is V gene, J gene, CDR3 protein.

TRBV7-9	TRBJ1-1	ASSPSTNTEAF
TRBV18	TRBJ1-5	ASSPTGNSNQPQH
TRBV4-3	TRBJ1-3	ASSQVRQGSGNTIY
TRBV27	TRBJ2-2	ASSFSTGELF
TRBV11-1	TRBJ2-2	ASSLSATTGVELF
TRBV5-1	TRBJ2-6	ATSDSGANVLT
TRBV10-2	TRBJ1-5	ASSDRDRYGNQPQH
TRBV4-3	TRBJ2-3	ASREGGDSDTQY
TRBV10-3	TRBJ1-4	AIRRDSSNEKLF
TRBV7-2	TRBJ1-5	ASSLDWDQPQH
TRBV6-2/TRBV6-3	TRBJ2-1	ASSSLDRATLNEQF
TRBV6-6	TRBJ2-1	ASSGQAVLQF
TRBV27	TRBJ2-7	ASSLSRGYEQY
TRBV19	TRBJ2-1	ASSIGVTSYNEQF
TRBV4-2	TRBJ1-2	ASSPTWGSDYGYT